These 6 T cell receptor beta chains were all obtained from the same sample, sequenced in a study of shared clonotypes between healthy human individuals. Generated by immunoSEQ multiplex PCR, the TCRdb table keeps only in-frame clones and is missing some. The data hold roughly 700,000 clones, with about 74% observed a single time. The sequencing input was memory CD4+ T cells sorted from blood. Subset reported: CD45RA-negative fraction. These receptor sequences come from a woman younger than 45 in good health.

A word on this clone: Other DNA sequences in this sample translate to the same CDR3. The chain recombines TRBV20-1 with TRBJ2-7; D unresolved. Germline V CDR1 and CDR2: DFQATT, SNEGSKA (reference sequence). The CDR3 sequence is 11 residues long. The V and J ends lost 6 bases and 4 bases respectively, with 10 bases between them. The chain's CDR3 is CSALRAYEQYF. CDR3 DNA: TGCAGTGCCCTCCGCGCATACGAGCAGTACTTC.

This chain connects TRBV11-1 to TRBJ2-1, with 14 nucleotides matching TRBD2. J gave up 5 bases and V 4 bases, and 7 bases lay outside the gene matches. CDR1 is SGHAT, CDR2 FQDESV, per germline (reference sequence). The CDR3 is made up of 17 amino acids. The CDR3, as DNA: TGTGCCAGCAGCTCCGGGACTAGCGGGAGCTCGGACAATGAGCAGTTCTTC. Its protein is CASSSGTSGSSDNEQFF.

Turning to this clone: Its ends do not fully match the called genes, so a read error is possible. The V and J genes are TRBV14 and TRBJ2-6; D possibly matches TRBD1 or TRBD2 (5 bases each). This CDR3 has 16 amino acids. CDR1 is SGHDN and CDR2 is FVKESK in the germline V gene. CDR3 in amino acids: CASSPLQDSRANVLTF. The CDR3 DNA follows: TGTGCCAGCAGCCCCCTACAGGACTCTAGGGCCAACGTCCTGACTTTC.

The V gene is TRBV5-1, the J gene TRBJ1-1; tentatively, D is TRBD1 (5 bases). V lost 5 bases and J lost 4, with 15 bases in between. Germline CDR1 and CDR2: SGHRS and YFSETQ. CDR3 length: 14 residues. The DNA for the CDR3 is TGCGCCAGCAGGGCCGGGGGAGTAACCACTGAAGCTTTCTTT. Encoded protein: CASRAGGVTTEAFF. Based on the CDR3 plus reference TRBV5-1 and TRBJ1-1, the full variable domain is KAGVTQTPRYLIKTRGQQVTLSCSPISGHRSVSWYQQTPGQGLQFLFEYFSETQRNKGNFPGRFSGRQFSNSRSEMNVSTLELGDSALYLCASRAGGVTTEAFFGQGTRLTVV.

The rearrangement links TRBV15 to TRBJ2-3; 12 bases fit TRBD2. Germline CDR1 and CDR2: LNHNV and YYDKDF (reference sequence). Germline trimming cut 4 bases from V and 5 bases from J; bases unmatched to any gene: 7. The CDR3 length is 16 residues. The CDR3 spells CATSNRLAGVLDTQYF. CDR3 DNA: TGTGCCACCAGCAATAGACTAGCGGGAGTTTTAGATACGCAGTATTTT.

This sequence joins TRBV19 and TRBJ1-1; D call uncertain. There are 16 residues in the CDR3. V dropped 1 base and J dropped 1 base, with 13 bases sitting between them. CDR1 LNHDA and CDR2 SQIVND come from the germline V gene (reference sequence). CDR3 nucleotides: TGTGCCAGTAGTATAGGGGTGTACGCGGGGAACACTGAAGCTTTCTTT. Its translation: CASSIGVYAGNTEAFF.